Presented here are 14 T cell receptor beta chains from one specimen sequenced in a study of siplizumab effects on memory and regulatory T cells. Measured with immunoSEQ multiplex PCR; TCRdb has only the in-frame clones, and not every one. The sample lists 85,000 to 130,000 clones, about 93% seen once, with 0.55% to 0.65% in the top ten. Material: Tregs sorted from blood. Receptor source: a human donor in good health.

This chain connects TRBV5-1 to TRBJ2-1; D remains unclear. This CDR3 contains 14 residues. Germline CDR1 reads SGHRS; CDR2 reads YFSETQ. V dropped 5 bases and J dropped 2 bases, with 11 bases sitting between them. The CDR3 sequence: CASSWGSTYNEQFF. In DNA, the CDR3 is TGCGCCAGCAGTTGGGGATCGACCTACAATGAGCAGTTCTTC.

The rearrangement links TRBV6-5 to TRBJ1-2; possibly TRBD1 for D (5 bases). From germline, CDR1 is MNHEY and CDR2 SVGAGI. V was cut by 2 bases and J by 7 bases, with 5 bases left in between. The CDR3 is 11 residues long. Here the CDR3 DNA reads TGTGCCAGCAGTTACGGGGGTGGCTACACCTTC. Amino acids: CASSYGGGYTF.

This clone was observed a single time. The CDR3 bases are TGCGCCAGCAGCAACAATACAGGGGGCAAATTTAGCACCTTC. This codes for CASSNNTGGKFSTF. The V and J genes are TRBV4-1 and TRBJ1-2; TRBD1 matches at 9 bases. The CDR3 has 14 residues. Unmatched junction bases numbered 14, after V lost 5 bases and J lost 13 bases. CDR1 and CDR2 from the germline V gene are MGHRA and YSYEKL.

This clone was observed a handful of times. Written as DNA, the CDR3 is TGCGCCAGCAGCAGGGGGGCAGGGTCCTACAATGAGCAGTTCTTC. Protein product: CASSRGAGSYNEQFF. V and J are TRBV5-1 and TRBJ2-1; perhaps D is TRBD1 or TRBD2 (6 bases each). The CDR3 length is 15 residues. Trimming took 4 bases from V and 1 from J, leaving 12 bases between them. CDR1 is SGHRS, CDR2 YFSETQ, per germline.

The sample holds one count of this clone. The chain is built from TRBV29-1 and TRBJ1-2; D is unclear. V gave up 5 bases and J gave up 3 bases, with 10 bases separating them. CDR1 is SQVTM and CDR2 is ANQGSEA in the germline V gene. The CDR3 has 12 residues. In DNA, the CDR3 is TGCAGCGTTATCCTCCAATACTATGGCTACACCTTC. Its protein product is CSVILQYYGYTF. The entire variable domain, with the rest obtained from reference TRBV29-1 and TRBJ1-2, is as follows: SAVISQKPSRDICQRGTSLTIQCQVDSQVTMMFWYRQQPGQSLTLIATANQGSEATYESGFVIDKFPISRPNLTFSTLTVSNMSPEDSSIYLCSVILQYYGYTFGSGTRLTVV.

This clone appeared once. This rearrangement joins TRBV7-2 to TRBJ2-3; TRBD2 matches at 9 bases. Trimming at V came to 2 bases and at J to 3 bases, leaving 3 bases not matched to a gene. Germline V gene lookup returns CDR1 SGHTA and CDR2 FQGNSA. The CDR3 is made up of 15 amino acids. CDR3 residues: CASSLTSGWTDTQYF. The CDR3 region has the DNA TGTGCCAGCAGCTTAACTAGCGGGTGGACAGATACGCAGTATTTT. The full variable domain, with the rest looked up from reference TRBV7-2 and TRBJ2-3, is GAGVSQSPSNKVTEKGKDVELRCDPISGHTALYWYRQSLGQGLEFLIYFQGNSAPDKSGLPSDRFSAERTGGSVSTLTIQRTQQEDSAVYLCASSLTSGWTDTQYFGPGTRLTVL.

The CDR3 region has the DNA TGTGCCAGCAGCCAAGACAGTTATGGCTACACCTTC. It encodes CASSQDSYGYTF. V gene TRBV5-6 combines with J gene TRBJ1-2; D is possibly TRBD1 (5 bases). The V gene's germline CDR1 is SGHDT and CDR2 YYEEEE. This CDR3 is built from 12 residues. V was cut by 4 bases and J by 5 bases, with 9 bases left in between.

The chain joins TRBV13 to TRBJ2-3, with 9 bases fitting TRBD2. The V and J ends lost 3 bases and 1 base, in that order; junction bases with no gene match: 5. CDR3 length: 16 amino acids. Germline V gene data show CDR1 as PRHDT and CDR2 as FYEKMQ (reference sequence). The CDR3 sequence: CASSFDLAGGTDTQYF. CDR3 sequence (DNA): TGTGCCAGCAGCTTCGACTTAGCGGGAGGCACAGATACGCAGTATTTT.

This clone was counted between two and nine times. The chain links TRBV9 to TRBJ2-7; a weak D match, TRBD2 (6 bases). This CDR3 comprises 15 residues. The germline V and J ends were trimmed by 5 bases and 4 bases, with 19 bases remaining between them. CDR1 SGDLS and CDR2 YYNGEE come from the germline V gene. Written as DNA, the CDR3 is TGTGCCAGCAGTGCCGGTCAGTTTGGGAGGTACGAGCAGTACTTC. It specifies CASSAGQFGRYEQYF. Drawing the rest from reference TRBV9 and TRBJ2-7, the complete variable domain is DSGVTQTPKHLITATGQRVTLRCSPRSGDLSVYWYQQSLDQGLQFLIQYYNGEERAKGNILERFSAQQFPDLHSELNLSSLELGDSALYFCASSAGQFGRYEQYFGPGTRLTVT.

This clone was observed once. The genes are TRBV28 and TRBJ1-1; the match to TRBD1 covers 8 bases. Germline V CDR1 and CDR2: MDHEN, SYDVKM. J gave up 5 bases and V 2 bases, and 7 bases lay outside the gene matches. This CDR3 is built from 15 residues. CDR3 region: CASSLKQGVRTEAFF. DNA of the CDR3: TGTGCCAGCAGTTTAAAACAGGGGGTTCGGACTGAAGCTTTCTTT. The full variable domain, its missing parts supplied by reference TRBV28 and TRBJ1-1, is DVKVTQSSRYLVKRTGEKVFLECVQDMDHENMFWYRQDPGLGLRLIYFSYDVKMKEKGDIPEGYSVSREKKERFSLILESASTNQTSMYLCASSLKQGVRTEAFFGQGTRLTVV.

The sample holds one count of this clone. In DNA form, the CDR3 reads TGTGCCAGCAGTGTAGGTGGGGTACCAAATGGCTACACCTTC. This sequence encodes CASSVGGVPNGYTF. The V call is TRBV25-1, the J call TRBJ1-2; D uncertain. Germline V lookup: CDR1 MGHDK, CDR2 SYGVNS. V dropped 4 bases and J dropped 6 bases, with 15 bases sitting between them. CDR3 length: 14 residues.

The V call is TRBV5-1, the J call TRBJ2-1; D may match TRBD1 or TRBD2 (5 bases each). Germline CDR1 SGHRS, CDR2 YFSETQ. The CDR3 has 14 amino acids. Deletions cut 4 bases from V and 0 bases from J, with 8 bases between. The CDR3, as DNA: TGCGCCAGCAGCGTGAGGGGCTCCTACAATGAGCAGTTCTTC. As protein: CASSVRGSYNEQFF.

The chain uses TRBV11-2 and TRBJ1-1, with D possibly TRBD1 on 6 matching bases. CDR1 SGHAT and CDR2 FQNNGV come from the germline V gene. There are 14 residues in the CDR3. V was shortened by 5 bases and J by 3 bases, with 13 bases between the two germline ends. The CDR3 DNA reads TGTGCCAGCAGCCTAATACAGGGAGACACTGAAGCTTTCTTT. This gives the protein CASSLIQGDTEAFF.

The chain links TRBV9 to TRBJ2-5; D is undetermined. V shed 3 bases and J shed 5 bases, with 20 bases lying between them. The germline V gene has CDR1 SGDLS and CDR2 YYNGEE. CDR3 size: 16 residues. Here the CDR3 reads CASSAQSSRSWETQYF. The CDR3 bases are TGTGCCAGCAGCGCCCAGAGCAGCCGGAGTTGGGAGACCCAGTACTTC.